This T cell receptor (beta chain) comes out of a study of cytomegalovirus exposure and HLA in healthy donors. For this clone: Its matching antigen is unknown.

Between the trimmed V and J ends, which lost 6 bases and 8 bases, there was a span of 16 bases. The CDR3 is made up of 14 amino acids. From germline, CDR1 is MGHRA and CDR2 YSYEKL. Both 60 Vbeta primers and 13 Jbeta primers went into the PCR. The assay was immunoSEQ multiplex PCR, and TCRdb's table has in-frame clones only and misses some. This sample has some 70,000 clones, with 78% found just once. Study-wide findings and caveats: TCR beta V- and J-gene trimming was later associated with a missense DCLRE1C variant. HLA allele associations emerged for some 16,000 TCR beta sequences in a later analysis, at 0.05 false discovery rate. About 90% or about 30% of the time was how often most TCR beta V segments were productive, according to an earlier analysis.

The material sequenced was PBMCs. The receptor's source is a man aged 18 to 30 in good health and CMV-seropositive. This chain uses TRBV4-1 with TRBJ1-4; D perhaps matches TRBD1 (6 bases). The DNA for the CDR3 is TGCGCCAGCAGTTGGGGGGGCCTAGGGGAAAAACTGTTTTTT. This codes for CASSWGGLGEKLFF.